These 12 T cell receptor beta chains originate from one sample sequenced in a study of blood T cell repertoires in COVID-19. Profiled with immunoSEQ multiplex PCR; TCRdb holds only in-frame clones, not every one. The table lists 130,000 to 150,000 clones, around 85% of them singletons, with 3% to 3.5% in the top ten. Source material: peripheral blood. Receptor source: an elderly woman with acute or convalescent COVID-19.

The chain recombines TRBV19 with TRBJ1-4; D is possibly TRBD1 (5 bases). V was clipped by 9 bases and J by 4 bases, with 18 bases between them. This CDR3 spans 15 amino acids. The germline gives CDR1 LNHDA, CDR2 SQIVND (reference sequence). Here the CDR3 reads CASPTQGAYNEKLFF. CDR3 coding DNA: TGTGCCAGCCCTACCCAAGGGGCCTATAATGAAAAACTGTTTTTT.

The table lists this clone with a few counts. The gene calls are TRBV12-3 or TRBV12-4 and TRBJ1-6; no firm D call. V was pared by 3 bases and J by 9 bases, with 9 bases between. The CDR3 spans 13 residues. DNA of the CDR3: TGTGCCAGCAGTTTGCTCGGGAGTTCACCCCTCCACTTT. It encodes CASSLLGSSPLHF.

The V and J genes are TRBV25-1 and TRBJ1-5, with D tentatively TRBD1 (6 bases). The CDR3 has 14 residues. V was cut by 7 bases and J by 1 base, with 11 bases left in between. Germline V gives CDR1 MGHDK, CDR2 SYGVNS. The CDR3 DNA reads TGTGCCAGCATTCACAGGGAGAGCAATCAGCCCCAGCATTTT. It codes for CASIHRESNQPQHF.

This clone was found a few times. The V and J genes are TRBV28 and TRBJ1-3; D ambiguous. Germline CDR1 reads MDHEN; CDR2 reads SYDVKM. CDR3 length equals 18 residues. Trimming took 1 base from V and 0 from J, leaving 16 bases between them. The CDR3 nucleotides read TGTGCCAGCAGTTTATTGACTTCATACATTAGCTCTGGAAACACCATATATTTT. Its protein product is CASSLLTSYISSGNTIYF.

V is TRBV6-6 and J is TRBJ2-7; a weak D match, TRBD2 (6 bases). The CDR3 sequence is 12 residues long. V was pared by 6 bases and J by 6 bases, with 12 bases between. The V gene's germline CDR1 is MNHNY and CDR2 SVGAGI (reference sequence). In nucleotides, the CDR3 is TGTGCCAGCAGCCGGGAGTCCAGCGAGCAGTACTTC. Encoded protein: CASSRESSEQYF.

The CDR3 loop reads CAGTRDRFTYEQYF. In DNA form, the CDR3 reads TGTGCCGGTACTCGGGACAGGTTTACCTACGAGCAGTACTTC. The chain uses TRBV6-5 and TRBJ2-7; 8 bases align to TRBD1. V was pared by 11 bases and J by 2 bases, with 11 bases of the junction left unmatched. Germline CDR1 reads MNHEY; CDR2 reads SVGAGI. There are 14 residues in the CDR3.

This rearrangement joins TRBV2 to TRBJ1-5; weak D call: TRBD1 (6 bases). The CDR3 is made up of 15 amino acids. Germline lookup yields CDR1 SNHLY and CDR2 FYNNEI. Trimming left V 5 bases short and J 5 bases short, with 16 bases between. The chain's CDR3 is CASSLEQGIHQPQHF. The CDR3 nucleotides read TGTGCCAGCAGTTTGGAACAGGGAATCCATCAGCCCCAGCATTTT.

This clone occurred a few times. The rearrangement uses TRBV15 and TRBJ1-2, with D possibly TRBD1 on 5 matching bases. The V end was cut by 0 bases, the J end by 3 bases, with 14 bases between. Germline V lookup: CDR1 LNHNV, CDR2 YYDKDF (reference sequence). The CDR3 is 16 amino acids. The CDR3 sequence: CATSRDRTRGDYGYTF. As DNA, the CDR3 is TGTGCCACCAGCAGAGATAGGACACGGGGGGACTATGGCTACACCTTC.

The rearrangement links TRBV29-1 to TRBJ1-6, with TRBD1 identical over 8 bases. The CDR3 runs to 13 residues. Unmatched junction bases numbered 9, after V lost 4 bases and J lost 13 bases. Germline CDR1 SQVTM, CDR2 ANQGSEA. The CDR3 is CSVARGQGSPLHF. The CDR3 DNA follows: TGCAGCGTTGCCCGAGGACAGGGATCGCCCCTCCACTTT.

V gene TRBV3-1 (or the pseudogene TRBV3-2) combines with J gene TRBJ2-7, with D perhaps matching TRBD1 (6 bases). This CDR3 has 16 amino acids. Germline assignment: CDR1 LGHDT and CDR2 YNNKEL (reference sequence). V was trimmed by 4 bases and J by 4 bases, leaving 20 bases between them. CDR3: CASSPLGAPGEYEQYF. DNA for the CDR3: TGTGCCAGCAGCCCCTTGGGGGCCCCCGGAGAGTACGAGCAGTACTTC.

The V and J genes are TRBV5-1 and TRBJ2-5; 7 positions agree with TRBD1. V lost 4 bases to trimming and J lost 0 bases; unmatched junction nucleotides: 6. The CDR3 is 15 residues long. Germline V gene data show CDR1 as SGHRS and CDR2 as YFSETQ. This CDR3 reads CASSRLTGNQETQYF. Written as DNA, the CDR3 is TGCGCCAGCAGCCGCTTGACAGGGAACCAAGAGACCCAGTACTTC. Full variable domain (rest looked up from reference TRBV5-1 and TRBJ2-5): KAGVTQTPRYLIKTRGQQVTLSCSPISGHRSVSWYQQTPGQGLQFLFEYFSETQRNKGNFPGRFSGRQFSNSRSEMNVSTLELGDSALYLCASSRLTGNQETQYFGPGTRLLVL.

The chain employs TRBV4-1 and TRBJ1-5; 8 nucleotides line up with TRBD1. The V and J ends lost 2 bases and 4 bases, in that order; junction bases with no gene match: 7. Germline-derived CDR1 and CDR2 are MGHRA and YSYEKL. The CDR3 is made up of 16 amino acids. In DNA, the CDR3 is TGCGCCAGCAGCCAACTCGGACAGGGAGGGAATCAGCCCCAGCATTTT. It translates to CASSQLGQGGNQPQHF.